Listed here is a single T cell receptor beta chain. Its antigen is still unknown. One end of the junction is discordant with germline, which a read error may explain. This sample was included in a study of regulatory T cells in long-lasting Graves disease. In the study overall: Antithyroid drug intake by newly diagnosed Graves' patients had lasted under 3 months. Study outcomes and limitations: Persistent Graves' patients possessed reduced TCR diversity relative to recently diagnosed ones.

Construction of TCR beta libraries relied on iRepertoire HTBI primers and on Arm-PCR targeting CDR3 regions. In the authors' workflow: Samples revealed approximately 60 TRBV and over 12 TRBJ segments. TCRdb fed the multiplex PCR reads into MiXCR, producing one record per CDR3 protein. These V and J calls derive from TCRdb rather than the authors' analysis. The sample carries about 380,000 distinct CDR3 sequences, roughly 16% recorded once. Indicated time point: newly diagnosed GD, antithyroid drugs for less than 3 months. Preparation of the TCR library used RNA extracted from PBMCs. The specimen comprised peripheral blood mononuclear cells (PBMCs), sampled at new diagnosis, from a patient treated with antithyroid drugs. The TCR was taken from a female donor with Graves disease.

The CDR3 bases are TGTGCCAGCAGTCCTCCCGGGGCATTGGTAGCGGGAGATTTGTGCAATGGGCAGTTCTTC. It translates to CASSPPGALVAGDLCNGQFF. The J gene is TRBJ2-1, the V gene TRBV6-2 or TRBV6-3, with 9 bases that match TRBD2. The CDR3 has 20 amino acids. Germline values: CDR1 MNHEY, CDR2 SVGEGT.